This TCR beta chain emerged from a study of CD8+CD57+ T cells in acquired aplastic anemia. In patients chosen for sequencing, flow cytometry had shown CD8+CD57+ cell expansion. This CDR3 region has 15 residues. Germline trimming cut 5 bases from V and 4 bases from J; bases unmatched to any gene: 6. Looked up from germline, CDR1 is SGHAT and CDR2 is FQNNGV. Profiling of TCR beta VDJ combinations and CDR3 sequences used genomic DNA as template. TCRdb re-called the reads with MiXCR, one entry per CDR3 protein. This table has 400,000 to 600,000 distinct CDR3 sequences, under 40% appearing once. This clonotype originated in a human donor with aplastic anemia. The J gene is TRBJ2-7, the V gene TRBV11-2; the match to TRBD2 covers 12 bases. Input material: sorted CD4+, CD8+, or CD8+CD57+ T cells (not recorded which) from PBMCs. CDR3 amino acids: CASSTTSGSGYEQYF. The CDR3, as DNA: TGTGCCAGCAGCACGACTAGCGGGAGCGGTTACGAGCAGTACTTC.